The next 32 T cell receptor beta chains were all read from a single sample in a study of beta chain features in type 1 diabetes. Since all of the isolated RNA was reverse transcribed, expressed TCRB transcripts were what got sequenced. The assay was immunoSEQ multiplex PCR, and TCRdb's table has in-frame clones only and misses some. The top ten clones hold 0.017% of a sample with more than 300,000 clones, over 9.5% of them seen once. Sequencing used naive CD4+ T cells from blood. Source of these receptors: a man between 18 and 35 years old in good health.

This clone was seen only a few times. This chain links TRBV6-1 with TRBJ2-1, with D perhaps TRBD2 (6 bases). There are 14 residues in the CDR3. The germline V gene has CDR1 MNHNS and CDR2 SASEGT. V lost 4 bases, J lost 7 bases, and 14 bases lay in between. CDR3 in amino acids: CASSARAGRNEQFF. DNA for the CDR3: TGTGCCAGCAGTGCCCGGGCAGGGAGGAATGAGCAGTTCTTC.

The V call is TRBV28, the J call TRBJ1-2; D unclear. This CDR3 has 13 amino acids. Trimming removed 5 bases from V and 4 bases from J, with 11 bases in between. Looked up from germline, CDR1 is MDHEN and CDR2 is SYDVKM. CDR3 in DNA: TGTGCCAGCAGTCCCCCCGTGGCCTATGGCTACACCTTC. Protein: CASSPPVAYGYTF.

This clone was seen a handful of times. The chain links TRBV30 to TRBJ2-5, with D possibly matching TRBD2 (6 bases). The J call is in doubt because the DNA end fits TRBJ2-7 better. The CDR3 loop spans 14 amino acids. Germline CDR1 reads GTSNPN; CDR2 reads SVGIG (reference sequence). CDR3 amino acids: CAWSVRLASYEQYF. CDR3 sequence (DNA): TGTGCCTGGAGTGTACGGCTAGCGTCCTACGAGCAGTACTTC.

The rearrangement joins TRBV7-2 to TRBJ2-2; D remains ambiguous. CDR1 is SGHTA, CDR2 FQGNSA, per germline. V was clipped by 1 base and J by 7 bases, with 7 bases between them. The CDR3 sequence is 13 residues long. CDR3 DNA: TGTGCCAGCAGCTTAGAGTCGGGCGGGGAGCTGTTTTTT. It translates to CASSLESGGELFF.

This clone was observed a handful of times. J is TRBJ2-1 and V is TRBV11-2; a possible D gene is TRBD2 (5 bases). Germline V lookup: CDR1 SGHAT, CDR2 FQNNGV. Trimming removed 1 base at V and 1 base at J, with 8 bases between. The CDR3 length is 15 residues. The CDR3 spells CASSLGSGSYNEQFF. CDR3 nucleotides: TGTGCCAGCAGCTTAGGAAGCGGATCCTACAATGAGCAGTTCTTC. Drawing the rest from reference TRBV11-2 and TRBJ2-1, the complete variable domain is EAGVAQSPRYKIIEKRQSVAFWCNPISGHATLYWYQQILGQGPKLLIQFQNNGVVDDSQLPKDRFSAERLKGVDSTLKIQPAKLEDSAVYLCASSLGSGSYNEQFFGPGTRLTVL.

The chain joins TRBV28 to TRBJ1-2, with D perhaps TRBD1 (5 bases). With 7 bases removed from V and 1 base from J, the gap between germline ends came to 10 bases. Germline-derived CDR1 and CDR2 are MDHEN and SYDVKM. The CDR3 length is 13 residues. The CDR3 loop is CASISQGNYGYTF. The CDR3 bases are TGTGCCAGCATCAGTCAGGGTAACTATGGCTACACCTTC.

For this clone: Other DNA sequences from this sample encode an identical CDR3 as well. The CDR3 sequence: CASRRTGSYEQYF. CDR3 bases: TGTGCCAGCAGAAGGACAGGGAGCTACGAGCAGTACTTC. The chain joins TRBV27 to TRBJ2-7; 8 bases line up with TRBD1. Germline CDR1 MNHEY, CDR2 SMNVEV (reference sequence). The V segment lost 6 bases and the J segment 3 bases; nucleotides outside the gene matches: 4. This CDR3 comprises 13 residues.

The V gene is TRBV29-1, the J gene TRBJ2-5, with TRBD1 identical over 7 bases. The germline gives CDR1 SQVTM, CDR2 ANQGSEA. The CDR3 covers 13 residues. V shed 7 bases and J 3 bases; nucleotides not matched to a gene: 8. CDR3 residues: CSAEGTAEETQYF. The CDR3 coding sequence is TGCAGCGCCGAAGGGACAGCCGAAGAGACCCAGTACTTC.

The V call is TRBV28, the J call TRBJ2-1, with 8 bases lining up with TRBD2. The CDR3 totals 15 residues. The germline CDR1 and CDR2 sequences are MDHEN and SYDVKM. J was trimmed by 8 bases and V by 5 bases; bases with no gene match: 11. In DNA, the CDR3 is TGTGCCAGCAGTCAGAGGGTAGCGGGGAACTATGAGCAGTTCTTC. Its translation is CASSQRVAGNYEQFF. Based on the CDR3 plus reference TRBV28 and TRBJ2-1, the full variable domain is DVKVTQSSRYLVKRTGEKVFLECVQDMDHENMFWYRQDPGLGLRLIYFSYDVKMKEKGDIPEGYSVSREKKERFSLILESASTNQTSMYLCASSQRVAGNYEQFFGPGTRLTVL.

The chain joins TRBV27 to TRBJ2-7; no clear D. The length of the CDR3 is 17 residues. The V end lost 0 bases, the J end lost 3 bases, and 18 bases lay between the germline ends. Germline values: CDR1 MNHEY, CDR2 SMNVEV (reference sequence). The CDR3 DNA is TGTGCCAGCAGTTTATCCGGGTGGTACGCGAAACACTACGAGCAGTACTTC. Translated, it gives CASSLSGWYAKHYEQYF.

The rearrangement links TRBV6-6 to TRBJ1-2; D gene uncertain. Trimming pared 6 bases from V and 8 bases from J, leaving 7 bases between. This CDR3 region has 10 residues. Germline V gene lookup returns CDR1 MNHNY and CDR2 SVGAGI (reference sequence). CDR3 loop: CASSEEGYTF. The CDR3 bases are TGTGCCAGCAGCGAGGAAGGCTACACCTTC.

The genes are TRBV5-4 and TRBJ1-3, with D hard to call. The CDR3 contains 15 residues. The ends were cut back, 1 base at V and 2 bases at J, with 10 bases in the middle. Germline V gene data show CDR1 as SGHNT and CDR2 as YYREEE (reference sequence). The chain's CDR3 is CASSLSGRTGNTIYF. As DNA, the CDR3 is TGTGCCAGCAGCTTGTCAGGAAGGACTGGAAACACCATATATTTT.

This clone was observed at least ten times. The rearrangement uses TRBV29-1 and TRBJ1-1; D remains unclear. CDR3 length: 11 residues. CDR1 SQVTM and CDR2 ANQGSEA come from the germline V gene. The V gene lost 7 bases and the J gene lost 1 base, with 7 bases spanning the gap. CDR3 sequence: CSASENTEAFF. The CDR3 nucleotides are TGCAGCGCGTCAGAGAACACTGAAGCTTTCTTT.

The CDR3 reads CASSLGQSSEQFF. CDR3 coding DNA: TGTGCCAGCAGCTTAGGACAGAGTAGTGAGCAGTTCTTC. The V and J genes are TRBV7-3 and TRBJ2-1; perhaps TRBD1 as D (6 bases). Germline loops: CDR1 SGHTA, CDR2 FQGTGA. The ends were cut back, 2 bases at V and 9 bases at J, with 11 bases in the middle. This CDR3 region has 13 residues.

V gene TRBV7-2 combines with J gene TRBJ2-5, with TRBD1 matching over 8 bases. The J segment lost 2 bases and the V segment lost 0 bases, leaving 5 bases of the junction unmatched. This CDR3 has 16 residues. Germline V gene data show CDR1 as SGHTA and CDR2 as FQGNSA. The CDR3 is CASSLASTGEQETQYF. The CDR3 DNA sequence: TGTGCCAGCAGCTTAGCGTCGACAGGGGAACAAGAGACCCAGTACTTC. Looking up the rest from reference TRBV7-2 and TRBJ2-5 gives the full variable domain: GAGVSQSPSNKVTEKGKDVELRCDPISGHTALYWYRQSLGQGLEFLIYFQGNSAPDKSGLPSDRFSAERTGGSVSTLTIQRTQQEDSAVYLCASSLASTGEQETQYFGPGTRLLVL.

The V call is TRBV29-1, the J call TRBJ2-1; D unresolved. Germline V gene sequence: CDR1 SQVTM, CDR2 ANQGSEA. Trimming left V 6 bases short and J 1 base short, with 16 bases between. The CDR3 covers 15 residues. The CDR3 nucleotides are TGCAGCGTCTCCCTCCGTAGTATGTCCTACAATGAGCAGTTCTTC. This encodes CSVSLRSMSYNEQFF.

This clone turned up a few times. This chain connects TRBV19 to TRBJ2-1, with TRBD2 identical over 8 bases. Germline values: CDR1 LNHDA, CDR2 SQIVND (reference sequence). V lost 6 bases to trimming and J lost 8 bases; unmatched junction nucleotides: 9. CDR3 length equals 14 residues. For the CDR3, the DNA is TGTGCCAGTAGCCGGGGAGCGGGAGCGGATGAGCAGTTCTTC. Its translation: CASSRGAGADEQFF. Full variable domain (remainder filled in from reference TRBV19 and TRBJ2-1): DGGITQSPKYLFRKEGQNVTLSCEQNLNHDAMYWYRQDPGQGLRLIYYSQIVNDFQKGDIAEGYSVSREKKESFPLTVTSAQKNPTAFYLCASSRGAGADEQFFGPGTRLTVL.

The chain links TRBV7-9 to TRBJ2-1; the match to TRBD2 covers 10 bases. The CDR3 is 15 amino acids. V dropped 1 base and J dropped 8; count of bases not matched to a gene: 5. The germline CDR1 and CDR2 sequences are SEHNR and FQNEAQ (reference sequence). The CDR3 DNA is TGTGCCAGCAGCTTAGAAGCTAGCGGGAGATATGAGCAGTTCTTC. Translation gives CASSLEASGRYEQFF.

This sequence joins TRBV4-3 and TRBJ1-2; perhaps TRBD1 as D (6 bases). Between the trimmed V and J ends, which lost 4 bases and 5 bases, there was a span of 17 bases. This CDR3 contains 15 residues. Germline V gives CDR1 LGHNA, CDR2 YSLEER. The CDR3 DNA sequence: TGCGCCAGCAGCCCCTCCCCCGGGACACTTTATGGCTACACCTTC. Encoded protein: CASSPSPGTLYGYTF.

Written as DNA, the CDR3 is TGTGCCAGCTCATCACAGACAGGGACCAACACTGAAGCTTTCTTT. This encodes CASSSQTGTNTEAFF. This rearrangement joins TRBV18 to TRBJ1-1; 7 positions agree with TRBD1. The CDR3 loop spans 15 amino acids. Germline V lookup: CDR1 KGHSH, CDR2 LQKENI. Losses at the gene ends were 5 bases for V and 2 bases for J; bases not matched to a gene: 8.

The chain couples TRBV4-3 to TRBJ1-3; D is possibly TRBD1 (5 bases). Trimming cost V 0 bases and J 3 bases, with 18 bases left between them. The germline CDR1 and CDR2 sequences are LGHNA and YSLEER. This CDR3 contains 18 residues. The CDR3 coding sequence is TGCGCCAGCAGCCAAGATGGCGGCAGGGCTGTTCTTGGAAACACCATATATTTT. Translated, it gives CASSQDGGRAVLGNTIYF.

The CDR3 protein is CASSGSGFGNQPQHF. CDR3 nucleotides: TGTGCCAGCAGTGGCTCAGGGTTTGGCAATCAGCCCCAGCATTTT. V gene TRBV6-1 combines with J gene TRBJ1-5; perhaps TRBD1 as D (5 bases). The germline V gene encodes CDR1 MNHNS and CDR2 SASEGT. The CDR3 is 15 amino acids. V was clipped by 4 bases and J by 2 bases, with 12 bases between them.

This clone has only a few counts. V usage is TRBV15 and J usage is TRBJ2-2; D is unclear. The germline V gene has CDR1 LNHNV and CDR2 YYDKDF (reference sequence). This CDR3 contains 16 residues. Trimming cost V 1 base and J 0 bases, with 9 bases left between them. The CDR3 sequence is CATSRGASTNTGELFF. Here the CDR3 DNA reads TGTGCCACCAGCAGAGGGGCCAGCACGAACACCGGGGAGCTGTTTTTT. Drawing the rest from reference TRBV15 and TRBJ2-2, the complete variable domain is DAMVIQNPRYQVTQFGKPVTLSCSQTLNHNVMYWYQQKSSQAPKLLFHYYDKDFNNEADTPDNFQSRRPNTSFCFLDIRSPGLGDTAMYLCATSRGASTNTGELFFGEGSRLTVL.

There are a few counts of this clone. J is TRBJ2-3 and V is TRBV5-1; 10 positions agree with TRBD2. CDR3 size: 15 residues. CDR1 and CDR2 from the germline V gene are SGHRS and YFSETQ. With 4 bases clipped from V and 4 bases from J, the junction kept 6 bases outside the gene matches. CDR3: CASSPSGRASDTQYF. CDR3 nucleotides: TGCGCCAGCAGCCCCAGCGGGAGGGCCTCAGATACGCAGTATTTT. The full variable domain, completed using reference TRBV5-1 and TRBJ2-3, is KAGVTQTPRYLIKTRGQQVTLSCSPISGHRSVSWYQQTPGQGLQFLFEYFSETQRNKGNFPGRFSGRQFSNSRSEMNVSTLELGDSALYLCASSPSGRASDTQYFGPGTRLTVL.

The CDR3 bases are TGTGCCACCAGCAGAAGCTGGAGGACTGAAGCTTTCTTT. Translating gives CATSRSWRTEAFF. The chain combines TRBV15 with TRBJ1-1; no clear D. The CDR3 totals 13 residues. Germline values: CDR1 LNHNV, CDR2 YYDKDF (reference sequence). The V end lost 2 bases, the J end lost 5 bases, and 9 bases lay between the germline ends.

This sequence joins TRBV6-5 and TRBJ2-7; maybe TRBD2 (6 bases). V gave up 1 base and J gave up 2 bases, with 9 bases separating them. CDR3 size: 14 residues. Germline V gene lookup returns CDR1 MNHEY and CDR2 SVGAGI. CDR3 protein: CASSYYGGTYEQYF. The CDR3 region has the DNA TGTGCCAGCAGTTACTACGGGGGTACCTACGAGCAGTACTTC.

This clone has only a few counts. DNA of the CDR3: TGTGCCAGCAGTTTAGGCCACGAGCAGTACTTC. Translating gives CASSLGHEQYF. This chain joins TRBV27 and TRBJ2-7; D is uncertain. Trimming pared 2 bases from V and 5 bases from J, leaving 4 bases between. CDR1 and CDR2 from the germline V gene are MNHEY and SMNVEV (reference sequence). The CDR3 has 11 residues.

Only a few counts were recorded for this clone. The V and J genes are TRBV2 and TRBJ1-2; a weak D match, TRBD1 (5 bases). The V end lost 6 bases, the J end lost 7 bases, and 12 bases lay between the germline ends. CDR1 is SNHLY and CDR2 is FYNNEI in the germline V gene. The CDR3 sequence is 12 residues long. The CDR3 DNA sequence: TGTGCCAGCAGAGACAGTAATGGTGGCTACACCTTC. It codes for CASRDSNGGYTF.

This clone was seen a few times. The rearrangement joins TRBV4-3 to TRBJ2-3, with 7 bases that match TRBD2. Per the germline V gene, CDR1 is LGHNA and CDR2 is YSLEER. The CDR3 runs 12 residues. Trimming cost V 0 bases and J 11 bases; bases outside gene matches: 2. For the CDR3, the DNA is TGCGCCAGCAGCCAAGAGGGAGGGTTGCAGTATTTT. Amino acids: CASSQEGGLQYF.

This clone turned up a few times. V usage is TRBV7-2 and J usage is TRBJ2-3, with a possible D match to TRBD1 (6 bases). CDR1 is SGHTA and CDR2 is FQGNSA in the germline V gene. Trimming left V 0 bases short and J 3 bases short, with 13 bases between. This CDR3 is built from 16 residues. DNA of the CDR3: TGTGCCAGCAGCTTAGCCAAAGGGGGTCAGACAGATACGCAGTATTTT. Its translation: CASSLAKGGQTDTQYF.

The rearrangement links TRBV28 to TRBJ2-1; D ambiguous. This CDR3 region has 13 residues. CDR1 is MDHEN and CDR2 is SYDVKM in the germline V gene. Trimming removed 6 bases from V and 0 bases from J, with 6 bases in between. The CDR3 reads CASRPSSYNEQFF. CDR3 DNA: TGTGCCAGCAGACCGAGCTCCTACAATGAGCAGTTCTTC.

This CDR3 reads CASRSGGATNEKLFF. CDR3 nucleotide sequence: TGTGCCAGCAGGTCAGGGGGTGCAACTAATGAAAAACTGTTTTTT. The chain is built from TRBV27 and TRBJ1-4, with 7 positions matching TRBD1. The CDR3 contains 15 residues. Germline CDR1 is MNHEY and CDR2 is SMNVEV (reference sequence). Losses at the gene ends were 6 bases for V and 0 bases for J; bases not matched to a gene: 4.